The clone carrying this TCR beta chain was detected many times. A library of TCRbeta sequences, prepared with unique molecular identifiers, was generated. TCRdb reprocessed the PCR reads with MiXCR, giving one entry per CDR3 protein. The sample includes fewer than 20,000 distinct CDR3 sequences, over 5% of them seen just once. These data originate in a study of T-cell reconstitution after alpha-beta-depleted transplantation in children. The germline V gene encodes CDR1 SEHNR and CDR2 FQNEAQ (reference sequence). There are 13 residues in the CDR3. Trimming shortened V by 5 bases and J by 6 bases, and 14 bases separated the two germline ends.

Sample: PBMCs, taken before TCRalphabeta/CD19-depleted stem cell transplant. The sequence came from a boy younger than 18 with acute lymphoblastic leukemia, due to receive a stem cell transplant. V gene TRBV7-9 combines with J gene TRBJ2-7; perhaps TRBD1 as D (6 bases). CDR3 protein: CASSPGQPFEQYF. As DNA, the CDR3 is TGTGCCAGCAGCCCCGGACAGCCTTTCGAGCAGTACTTC.